This note documents a single T cell receptor beta chain sequence. Its antigen is unknown. This entry is derived from a study of T cell responses to AZD1222 COVID-19 vaccine. The study's findings and limits: Repertoire sampling was restricted to post-peak T cell response timepoints. Vaccine-associated CD4 TCRs spanned spike, dominant at 160-218 and 743-854. At baseline, seropositivity was found in only six or seven AZD1222 recipients. Two doses of AZD1222 preceded a rise in Spike-specific TCR breadth and depth.

The method was immunoSEQ multiplex PCR; TCRdb's version includes in-frame clones alone and lacks a portion of them. This sample has around 170,000 clones, with 85% to 95% found just once. The TCR was taken from an adult who received the AZD1222 COVID-19 vaccine. The input for sequencing was peripheral blood, taken 28 days after the second AZD1222 dose.

The CDR3 DNA is TGTGCCAGCAGTGTGGCCTTAAGCACAGATACGCAGTATTTT. Its protein is CASSVALSTDTQYF. V gene TRBV6-4 combines with J gene TRBJ2-3; D gene unclear. The CDR3 consists of 14 residues. In germline, CDR1 is MRHNA, CDR2 SNTAGT. V lost 4 bases to trimming and J lost 0 bases, with 8 bases between them.